This TCR beta chain was found in a study of T cell repertoires in cytomegalovirus infection. Looking at the study overall: Evidence of both CMV infection and a matching HLA type came from public TCR beta signatures.

Germline CDR1 and CDR2: SGHTA and FQGNSA. The CDR3 covers 16 residues. Unmatched junction bases numbered 7, after V lost 4 bases and J lost 2 bases. TCRdb independently ran MiXCR on the reads; one entry per CDR3 protein. The profile shows roughly 350,000 distinct CDR3 sequences, about 35% of them singletons. General study points: CMV carriers with the relevant HLA were identified by cumulative public TCR beta family frequency.

This clonotype was observed a handful of times. Its antigen is undetermined. The receptor was derived from a human donor in good health (CMV status not recorded). Some clones in this sample may be carry-over from other donors' samples. The sequences come from cultured PBMCs, collected from culture after CMV antigen stimulation. This rearrangement joins TRBV7-2 to TRBJ2-1; TRBD2 matches 8 bases. The DNA of the CDR3 is TGTGCCAGCAGCTCTGCCGGGACTAGTCCCTACAATGAGCAGTTCTTC. Its protein is CASSSAGTSPYNEQFF.